Following are 30 T cell receptor beta chains from one sample sequenced in a study of Graves' ophthalmopathy and Graves' hyperthyroidism. The authors amplified TCR beta CDR3 regions from RNA transcripts. The first-round RT-PCR employed HTBI primers together with the Qiagen OneStep RT-PCR kit. A multiplex PCR was then performed as the second round. Via MiXCR, TCRdb re-called the multiplex PCR reads, giving one row per CDR3 protein. The sample holds a few hundred thousand distinct CDR3 sequences, approximately 15% seen once. Sequencing input: peripheral blood. These receptors came from a woman aged 18-29 years with stable Graves' hyperthyroidism.

This clonotype was seen only a few times. The V call is TRBV7-9, the J call TRBJ1-2, with a weak D call TRBD1 (5 bases). V lost 6 bases to trimming and J lost 5 bases, with 7 bases between them. Per germline, CDR1 SEHNR and CDR2 FQNEAQ (reference sequence). The CDR3 extends over 11 amino acids. The CDR3 loop is CASRGEYGYTF. The CDR3 bases are TGTGCCAGCAGGGGGGAGTATGGCTACACCTTC.

This clonotype was seen repeatedly, ten times or more. The V call is TRBV29-1, the J call TRBJ2-7, with 11 bases identical to TRBD2. The junction had 3 bases not matched to a gene; V was cut back by 5 bases and J by 3 bases. This CDR3 comprises 13 residues. Germline CDR1 and CDR2: SQVTM and ANQGSEA. The CDR3 here is CSVQTSGDYEQYF. CDR3 sequence (DNA): TGCAGCGTTCAGACTAGCGGGGACTACGAGCAGTACTTC.

In this sample, this clonotype turned up many times. The chain joins TRBV6-1 to TRBJ1-1, with unresolved D. Trimming pared 6 bases from V and 0 bases from J, leaving 8 bases between. The germline gives CDR1 MNHNS, CDR2 SASEGT. The CDR3 is 13 amino acids. CDR3 nucleotide sequence: TGTGCCAGCAGCCCCGTCATGAACACTGAAGCTTTCTTT. Translating it yields CASSPVMNTEAFF.

At least ten counts were recorded for this clonotype. The rearrangement joins TRBV6-1 to TRBJ1-5; TRBD1 matches 7 bases. The CDR3 has 15 amino acids. Germline V gene lookup returns CDR1 MNHNS and CDR2 SASEGT. The V and J ends lost 2 bases and 4 bases, in that order; junction bases with no gene match: 5. The CDR3 region is CASSEMGQRNQPQHF. CDR3 sequence (DNA): TGTGCCAGCAGTGAAATGGGACAGAGAAATCAGCCCCAGCATTTT.

This clonotype has a handful of counts. V gene TRBV5-5 combines with J gene TRBJ1-1; 8 bases align to TRBD1. The CDR3 totals 16 residues. The V segment lost 3 bases and the J segment 1 base; nucleotides outside the gene matches: 8. CDR1 SGHKS and CDR2 YYEKEE come from the germline V gene (reference sequence). The CDR3 region is CASSSGQGLSNTEAFF. CDR3 nucleotide sequence: TGTGCCAGCAGCTCCGGACAGGGCCTATCGAACACTGAAGCTTTCTTT.

This clonotype was recorded many times. The chain's CDR3 is CAISEATAGKNTIYF. Here the CDR3 DNA reads TGTGCCATCAGTGAGGCGACTGCCGGAAAAAACACCATATATTTT. The chain is built from TRBV10-3 and TRBJ1-3; no definite D call. V dropped 2 bases and J dropped 6 bases, with 14 bases sitting between them. There are 15 residues in the CDR3. Germline CDR1 and CDR2: ENHRY and SYGVKD.

This clonotype was counted ten times or more. V is TRBV6-1 and J is TRBJ1-6; D not resolved. Germline lookup yields CDR1 MNHNS and CDR2 SASEGT. V was clipped by 6 bases and J by 4 bases, with 13 bases between them. The CDR3 length is 15 residues. For the CDR3, the DNA is TGTGCCAGCAGGCCTCCCAGGATGTATAATTCACCCCTCCACTTT. This gives the protein CASRPPRMYNSPLHF.

This clonotype was counted many times. The chain employs TRBV5-1 and TRBJ1-1; D not resolved. Deletions cut 1 base from V and 2 bases from J, with 12 bases between. There are 15 residues in the CDR3. CDR1 is SGHRS and CDR2 is YFSETQ in the germline V gene. CDR3 bases: TGCGCCAGCAGCTTGCGCGGGGAGGCAAACACTGAAGCTTTCTTT. This translates into CASSLRGEANTEAFF.

This clonotype was detected many times. The chain has TRBV19 and TRBJ1-1, with a weak D call TRBD1 (5 bases). The CDR3 contains 15 residues. The V end lost 8 bases, the J end lost 1 base, and 17 bases lay between the germline ends. The germline V gene encodes CDR1 LNHDA and CDR2 SQIVND (reference sequence). The CDR3 DNA is TGTGCCAGTGCCTACCGCCCGGGGGGGAACACTGAAGCTTTCTTT. Amino acid sequence: CASAYRPGGNTEAFF. The whole variable domain, remainder taken from reference TRBV19 and TRBJ1-1, is DGGITQSPKYLFRKEGQNVTLSCEQNLNHDAMYWYRQDPGQGLRLIYYSQIVNDFQKGDIAEGYSVSREKKESFPLTVTSAQKNPTAFYLCASAYRPGGNTEAFFGQGTRLTVV.

Written as DNA, the CDR3 is TGTGCCAGTAAGGACAGGGGCCTCACCGGGGAGCTGTTTTTT. Translation gives CASKDRGLTGELFF. The chain combines TRBV3-1 with TRBJ2-2, with 9 nucleotides matching TRBD1. Trimming took 9 bases from V and 4 from J; bases not matched to a gene: 6. The CDR3 loop spans 14 amino acids. CDR1 is LGHDT and CDR2 is YNNKEL in the germline V gene (reference sequence).

In this sample, this clonotype turned up many times. The rearrangement links TRBV20-1 to TRBJ2-7, with 9 positions matching TRBD2. J lost 0 bases, V lost 1 base, and 7 bases had no gene match. In germline, CDR1 is DFQATT, CDR2 SNEGSKA (reference sequence). The CDR3 contains 16 residues. The DNA for the CDR3 is TGCAGTGCTAGAGGGATAGCGGGGGTGAGCTCCTACGAGCAGTACTTC. It translates to CSARGIAGVSSYEQYF.

V gene TRBV3-1 combines with J gene TRBJ2-5; D is tentatively TRBD1 or TRBD2 (6 bases each). This CDR3 region has 16 residues. V dropped 4 bases and J dropped 2 bases, with 17 bases sitting between them. In germline, CDR1 is LGHDT, CDR2 YNNKEL (reference sequence). CDR3 loop: CASSRYLGGLQETQYF. The DNA of the CDR3 is TGTGCCAGCAGCCGATACCTAGGGGGGTTACAAGAGACCCAGTACTTC.

This clonotype was observed many times. The V call is TRBV15, the J call TRBJ1-5, with D unclear. V was cut by 3 bases and J by 3 bases, with 12 bases left in between. This CDR3 region has 15 residues. Germline loops: CDR1 LNHNV, CDR2 YYDKDF (reference sequence). The CDR3 DNA is TGTGCCACCAGCAGGGTCGCGGGTCCCAATCAGCCCCAGCATTTT. Protein product: CATSRVAGPNQPQHF.

This clonotype was observed at least ten times. The chain is built from TRBV12-3 or TRBV12-4 and TRBJ1-2; possibly TRBD1 for D (6 bases). CDR3 length: 17 amino acids. Trimming stripped 3 bases from V and 3 bases from J, with 20 bases between. The CDR3 nucleotides read TGTGCCAGCAGTTTCCCCTCGACAGGCGAGTTTGACTATGGCTACACCTTC. Its protein product is CASSFPSTGEFDYGYTF.

The chain is built from TRBV12-3 or TRBV12-4 and TRBJ2-2, with D unresolved. This CDR3 has 11 amino acids. The germline V and J ends were trimmed by 7 bases and 7 bases, with 7 bases remaining between them. The DNA for the CDR3 is TGTGCCAGCAATGACGGCGGGGAGCTGTTTTTT. This sequence encodes CASNDGGELFF.

This clonotype was seen many times. The CDR3 reads CASSFIERGKGETQYF. DNA of the CDR3: TGTGCCAGCAGCTTTATTGAGCGGGGGAAGGGTGAGACCCAGTACTTC. The V and J genes are TRBV7-2 and TRBJ2-5, with 8 bases aligning to TRBD2. The CDR3 has 16 residues. CDR1 SGHTA and CDR2 FQGNSA come from the germline V gene. The V segment lost 3 bases and the J segment 5 bases; nucleotides outside the gene matches: 11.

This clonotype has a count of ten or more. This chain joins TRBV19 and TRBJ1-2; 7 bases are a match to TRBD1. The CDR3 contains 15 residues. CDR1 is LNHDA and CDR2 is SQIVND in the germline V gene (reference sequence). Unmatched junction bases numbered 8, after V lost 5 bases and J lost 2 bases. Here the CDR3 DNA reads TGTGCCAGTAGTGTGGGACAGCCGCTAAACTATGGCTACACCTTC. Translated, it gives CASSVGQPLNYGYTF.

This clonotype occurred many times. V is TRBV19 and J is TRBJ1-5; no clear D. The CDR3 covers 17 residues. The germline V gene encodes CDR1 LNHDA and CDR2 SQIVND (reference sequence). The germline V and J ends were trimmed by 7 bases and 0 bases, with 19 bases remaining between them. This chain's CDR3 is CASTPPRAHLSNQPQHF. CDR3 coding DNA: TGTGCCAGTACCCCCCCCCGGGCACACCTTAGCAATCAGCCCCAGCATTTT.

This clonotype has ten or more counts. This rearrangement joins TRBV10-3 to TRBJ2-7; 9 bases map to TRBD1. The V and J ends lost 11 bases and 3 bases, in that order; junction bases with no gene match: 8. The CDR3 covers 13 residues. Germline V gene data show CDR1 as ENHRY and CDR2 as SYGVKD. CDR3 region: CASGPGQGYEQYF. CDR3 nucleotides: TGTGCCTCTGGTCCGGGACAGGGCTACGAGCAGTACTTC.

This clonotype has only a few counts. This sequence joins TRBV6-5 and TRBJ2-2; D unresolved. The CDR3 runs to 17 residues. V was cut by 0 bases and J by 0 bases, with 11 bases left in between. Germline V gene data show CDR1 as MNHEY and CDR2 as SVGAGI. The CDR3 bases are TGTGCCAGCAGTTACTCGAAAGTCCGCGCGAACACCGGGGAGCTGTTTTTT. Its protein product is CASSYSKVRANTGELFF.

This chain joins TRBV12-3 or TRBV12-4 and TRBJ2-7, with 14 bases fitting TRBD2. The CDR3 covers 15 residues. The junction had 4 bases not matched to a gene; V was cut back by 5 bases and J by 4 bases. The CDR3 nucleotides read TGTGCCAGCAGTCAAGGACTAGCGGGGGGTTACGAGCAGTACTTC. This sequence encodes CASSQGLAGGYEQYF.

Many counts were recorded for this clonotype. The chain is built from TRBV6-1 and TRBJ2-7, with a possible D match to TRBD1 (5 bases). There are 14 residues in the CDR3. Germline-derived CDR1 and CDR2 are MNHNS and SASEGT. Trimming removed 6 bases from V and 0 bases from J, with 12 bases in between. CDR3: CASSSPGLSYEQYF. The CDR3 region has the DNA TGTGCCAGCAGCAGTCCAGGGCTCTCCTACGAGCAGTACTTC.

This clonotype has a count of ten or more. This sequence may be a read error, since a much larger clone differs from it by one base. The chain uses TRBV6-5 and TRBJ2-2; D uncertain. Trimming cost V 2 bases and J 1 base, with 2 bases left between them. Per the germline V gene, CDR1 is MNHEY and CDR2 is SVGAGI. CDR3 length: 13 residues. The CDR3 is CASSYKNTGELFF. Written as DNA, the CDR3 is TGTGCCAGCAGTTACAAGAACACCGGGGAGCTGTTTTTT.

This clonotype is a singleton in its sample. The chain carries TRBV11-2 and TRBJ2-7; 8 bases align to TRBD2. V shed 0 bases and J 5 bases; nucleotides not matched to a gene: 6. CDR1 and CDR2 (germline): SGHAT, FQNNGV. This CDR3 is built from 15 residues. The CDR3 DNA reads TGTGCCAGCAGCTTAGAGGCCGGGAGGGACCACGAGCAGTACTTC. Its translation: CASSLEAGRDHEQYF.

This clonotype was recorded a few times. This chain joins TRBV6-5 and TRBJ1-4; tentative D call: TRBD1 (6 bases). V shed 4 bases and J shed 7 bases, with 16 bases lying between them. The CDR3 has 15 amino acids. Germline assignment: CDR1 MNHEY and CDR2 SVGAGI. CDR3: CASSSPRGAGEKLFF. CDR3 nucleotides: TGTGCCAGCAGTTCTCCTCGGGGGGCTGGTGAAAAACTGTTTTTT.

This clonotype has just a few counts. V usage is TRBV5-1 and J usage is TRBJ1-5; D unclear. V was clipped by 0 bases and J by 6 bases, with 13 bases between them. CDR1 SGHRS and CDR2 YFSETQ come from the germline V gene. The CDR3 totals 15 residues. CDR3 loop: CASSLVAGLGQPQHF. DNA of the CDR3: TGCGCCAGCAGCTTGGTAGCCGGCCTCGGTCAGCCCCAGCATTTT.

This sequence joins TRBV6-2 or TRBV6-3 and TRBJ1-3; D gene uncertain. V lost 0 bases, J lost 0 bases, and 6 bases lay in between. This CDR3 region has 15 residues. Germline loops: CDR1 MNHEY, CDR2 SVGEGT. CDR3 loop: CASSYSRPSGNTIYF. CDR3 sequence (DNA): TGTGCCAGCAGTTACTCTCGGCCCTCTGGAAACACCATATATTTT.

To note about this clonotype: This may be a read error, as it is one base from a much larger clone. This chain joins TRBV20-1 and TRBJ2-7, with 12 bases that match TRBD1. The CDR3 extends over 16 amino acids. CDR1 is DFQATT, CDR2 SNEGSKA, per germline (reference sequence). The CDR3 loop is CSARAGTGGSPYEQDF. The CDR3 region has the DNA TGCAGTGCTAGAGCGGGGACAGGGGGCTCCCCCTACGAGCAGGACTTC.

The rearrangement joins TRBV4-2 to TRBJ1-6; 8 bases fit TRBD1. Germline CDR1 LGHNA, CDR2 YNFKEQ. CDR3 length equals 16 residues. Trimming took 1 base from V and 6 from J; bases not matched to a gene: 5. The CDR3 DNA follows: TGTGCCAGCAGCCAAGCCACAGGGGGACGTAATTCACCCCTCCACTTT. Protein: CASSQATGGRNSPLHF.

This clonotype was observed many times. The chain uses TRBV19 and TRBJ1-1; unclear D gene. Trimming shortened V by 6 bases and J by 6 bases, and 14 bases separated the two germline ends. Germline assignment: CDR1 LNHDA and CDR2 SQIVND (reference sequence). The CDR3 spans 13 residues. This chain's CDR3 is CASRSQSPSEAFF. The CDR3 nucleotides are TGTGCCAGTAGGTCGCAGAGTCCCTCTGAAGCTTTCTTT.